This TCR beta chain was profiled in a study of CD8+CD57+ T cells in acquired aplastic anemia. Study outcomes and limitations: Statistical testing detected no significant gap in CD8+ Simpson's diversity between patients and controls.

As regards this clonotype: Its specificity is not known.

Trimming pared 4 bases from V and 0 bases from J, leaving 19 bases between. Germline V gene sequence: CDR1 SGHTA, CDR2 FQGNSA. The CDR3 is 18 amino acids. The study profiled TCR beta VDJ and CDR3 using genomic DNA as template. Via MiXCR, TCRdb re-called the reads, giving one row per CDR3 protein. This table has 400,000 to 450,000 distinct CDR3 sequences, about two thirds appearing once. This clonotype originated in a human donor in good health, serving as a control. The rearrangement links TRBV7-2 to TRBJ2-1; TRBD1 is a possible D gene (6 bases). Input material: sorted CD4+, CD8+, or CD8+CD57+ T cells (not recorded which) from PBMCs. The CDR3 sequence is CASSSRPTGNPSYNEQFF. CDR3 nucleotide sequence: TGTGCCAGCAGCTCAAGGCCTACAGGGAACCCCTCCTACAATGAGCAGTTCTTC.